This T cell receptor (beta chain) is drawn from a study of human T cells and chemical hapten exposure. The V gene lost 10 bases and the J gene lost 4 bases, with 13 bases spanning the gap. Germline V lookup: CDR1 SEHNR, CDR2 FQNEAQ (reference sequence). This CDR3 comprises 13 residues. Unfractionated whole blood was the source of the extracted total RNA. TCRdb independently ran MiXCR on the 5' RACE reads; one entry per CDR3 protein. This table holds 81,000 or so distinct CDR3 sequences, 7.7% found once. This receptor was identified in a male donor in good health. The chain has TRBV7-9 and TRBJ1-4; D possibly corresponds to TRBD1 (6 bases). CDR3 sequence reads: CAIPGALNEKLFF. The CDR3 DNA follows: TGTGCCATCCCAGGGGCACTTAATGAAAAACTGTTTTTT.